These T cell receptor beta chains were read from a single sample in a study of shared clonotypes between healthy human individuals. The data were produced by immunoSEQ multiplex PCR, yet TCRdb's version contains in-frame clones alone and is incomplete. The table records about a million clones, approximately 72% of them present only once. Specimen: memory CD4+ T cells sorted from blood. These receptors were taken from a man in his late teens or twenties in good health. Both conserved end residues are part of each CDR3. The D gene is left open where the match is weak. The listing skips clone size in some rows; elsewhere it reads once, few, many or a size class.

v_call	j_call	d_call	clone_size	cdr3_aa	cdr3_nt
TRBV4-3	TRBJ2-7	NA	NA	CASSPTRQDSYEQYF	TGCGCCAGCAGCCCCACCCGTCAGGACTCCTACGAGCAGTACTTC
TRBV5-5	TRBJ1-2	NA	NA	CASSLDPGTNGYTF	TGTGCCAGCAGCTTGGACCCCGGGACAAACGGCTACACCTTC
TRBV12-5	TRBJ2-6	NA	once	CASGVSSGANVLTF	TGTGCTAGTGGTGTCAGCTCTGGGGCCAACGTCCTGACTTTC
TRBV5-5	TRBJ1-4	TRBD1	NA	CASSFDRVHNEKLFF	TGTGCCAGCAGCTTCGACAGGGTTCATAATGAAAAACTGTTTTTT
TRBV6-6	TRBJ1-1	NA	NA	CASRPTGTNTEAFF	TGTGCCAGCAGGCCCACAGGGACGAACACTGAAGCTTTCTTT
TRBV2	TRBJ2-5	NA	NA	CASTTTLQETQYF	TGTGCCAGCACCACGACTCTTCAAGAGACCCAGTACTTC
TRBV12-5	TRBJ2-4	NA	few	CASGPSLGLAKNIQYF	TGTGCTAGTGGTCCGAGCCTCGGGCTGGCCAAAAACATTCAGTACTTC
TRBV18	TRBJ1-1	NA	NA	CASSPPLGVNTEAFF	TGTGCCAGCTCACCACCCCTAGGGGTGAACACTGAAGCTTTCTTT
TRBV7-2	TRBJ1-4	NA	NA	CASSSPPGHEKLFF	TGTGCCAGCAGCTCCCCACCAGGGCATGAAAAACTGTTTTTT
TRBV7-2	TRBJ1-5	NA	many	CASSLVEGQPQHF	TGTGCCAGCAGCTTAGTGGAAGGGCAGCCCCAGCATTTT
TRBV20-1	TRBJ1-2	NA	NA	CSAGSYGYTF	TGCAGTGCCGGGTCCTATGGCTACACCTTC
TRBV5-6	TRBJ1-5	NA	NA	CASSYSSMRGGNQPQHF	TGTGCCAGCAGCTATTCTTCGATGAGGGGGGGCAATCAGCCCCAGCATTTT
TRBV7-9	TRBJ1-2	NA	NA	CASSTWGSGDWSYTF	TGTGCCAGCAGCACGTGGGGTAGCGGGGATTGGAGCTACACCTTC
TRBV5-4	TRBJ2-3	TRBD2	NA	CASSTGGTSGGRWADTQYF	TGTGCCAGCAGCACGGGAGGGACTAGCGGGGGCCGCTGGGCAGATACGCAGTATTTT
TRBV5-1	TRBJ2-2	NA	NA	CASSLSSGSGELFF	TGCGCCAGCAGCTTATCTAGTGGTTCCGGGGAGCTGTTTTTT
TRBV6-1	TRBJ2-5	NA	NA	CASSEAPGPQETQYF	TGTGCCAGCAGTGAAGCCCCAGGACCCCAAGAGACCCAGTACTTC
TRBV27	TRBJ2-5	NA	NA	CAIPPRGPGETQYF	TGTGCCATCCCCCCCCGGGGACCAGGCGAGACCCAGTACTTC
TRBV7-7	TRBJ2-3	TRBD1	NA	CASSHGTGGTDTQYF	TGTGCTAGCAGCCACGGGACAGGGGGCACAGATACGCAGTATTTT
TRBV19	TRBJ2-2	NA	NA	CASSDRLTGELFF	TGTGCCAGTAGTGATAGATTGACCGGGGAGCTGTTTTTT
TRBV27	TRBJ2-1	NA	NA	CASTARSPRNEQFF	TGTGCCAGCACCGCCAGGTCCCCCCGCAATGAGCAGTTCTTC
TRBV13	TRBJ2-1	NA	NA	CASSIPTDYSYNEQFF	TGTGCCAGCAGCATACCCACGGACTACTCCTACAATGAGCAGTTCTTC
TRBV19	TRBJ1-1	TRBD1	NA	CASSATGGRTEAFF	TGTGCCAGTAGTGCCACAGGGGGCCGCACTGAAGCTTTCTTT
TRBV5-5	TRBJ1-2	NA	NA	CASSPEGSGYTF	TGTGCCAGCAGCCCCGAAGGTTCTGGCTACACCTTC
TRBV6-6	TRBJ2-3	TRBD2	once	CASNSGGDTQYF	TGTGCCAGCAACTCGGGGGGGGATACGCAGTATTTT
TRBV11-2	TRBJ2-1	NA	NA	CASSLGIQLNEQFF	TGTGCCAGCAGCTTAGGTATACAACTCAATGAGCAGTTCTTC
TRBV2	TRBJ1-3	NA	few	CASSVSASGNTIYF	TGTGCCAGCAGTGTTAGTGCCTCTGGAAACACCATATATTTT
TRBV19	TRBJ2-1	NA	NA	CAREPPRNEQFF	TGTGCTCGGGAACCCCCGAGGAATGAGCAGTTCTTC
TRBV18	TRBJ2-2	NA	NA	CASSRPSAGELFF	TGTGCCAGCTCACGCCCTAGCGCCGGGGAGCTGTTTTTT
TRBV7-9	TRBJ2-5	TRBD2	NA	CASSTRLGTAGAQYF	TGTGCCAGCAGCACCCGACTAGGCACGGCGGGGGCCCAGTACTTC
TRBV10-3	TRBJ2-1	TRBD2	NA	CASLAGSYNEQFF	TGTGCCAGCCTAGCGGGGTCTTACAATGAGCAGTTCTTC
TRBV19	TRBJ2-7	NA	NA	CASMRGWTGDEQYF	TGTGCCAGTATGCGGGGCTGGACAGGAGACGAGCAGTACTTC
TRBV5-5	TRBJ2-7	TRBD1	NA	CASSFGQGKYEQYF	TGTGCCAGCAGCTTCGGACAGGGGAAGTACGAGCAGTACTTC
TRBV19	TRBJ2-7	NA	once	CASSIRDGSYEQYF	TGTGCCAGTAGTATCAGGGACGGATCCTACGAGCAGTACTTC
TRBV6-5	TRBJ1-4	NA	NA	CASSSGRGDEKLFF	TGTGCCAGCAGTTCCGGTCGCGGAGATGAAAAACTGTTTTTT
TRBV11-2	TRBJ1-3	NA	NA	CASSLVGAPVGNTIYF	TGTGCCAGCAGCTTAGTGGGGGCGCCTGTCGGAAACACCATATATTTT
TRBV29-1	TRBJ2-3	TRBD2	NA	CSVEARGGTDTQYF	TGCAGCGTTGAAGCTCGGGGGGGCACAGATACGCAGTATTTT
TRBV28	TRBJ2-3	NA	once	CASSSLQWDRPFADTQYF	TGTGCCAGCAGTTCCCTCCAATGGGACCGGCCTTTTGCAGATACGCAGTATTTT
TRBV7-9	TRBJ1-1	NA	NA	CASSPRSAGLNTEAFF	TGTGCCAGCAGCCCTCGGTCCGCAGGGTTGAACACTGAAGCTTTCTTT